The source of this T cell receptor beta chain is a study of cytomegalovirus exposure and HLA in healthy donors (dated by TCRdb to 2017 to 2019). In the study overall: According to an earlier analysis of several hundred of the donors, some 170 million T cells yielded over 90 million unique TCR beta sequences and less than 300 Gb of sequence data. Every discovery cohort repertoire had been produced on one sequencing platform. The genetic ancestry cluster associated with self-reported Caucasian donors included 81% of the roughly 410 genotyped donors. Using immunosequencing, the study profiled T cell repertoires from about 650 subjects and related those repertoires to cytomegalovirus serostatus. Among about 400 genotyped donors of the cohort, an average of approximately 200,000 unique TCR beta nucleotide sequences was sequenced per donor, of which about 19% were non-productive. Class I and class II HLA loci were covered by the typing at four-digit resolution. Typing coverage varied by locus: roughly 620-630 donors for A, B, C, DRB1 and DQB1; around 560 for DQA1; more than 600 for DPA1; under 490 for DPB1. Rather than drawing on any new phenotypic data, the later analysis identified candidate immune exposures from TCR beta sequences and the way those sequences occurred across donors. Roughly 5 DR-DQ haplotypes were handled as single units for association and clustering because linkage in the cohort was strong. Besides the first cohort of around 700 subjects, a separate validation cohort made up of roughly 120 different subjects was used. To decide whether each TCR beta V gene segment behaved as functional or pseudogenic, an earlier analysis of some 600 of the donors relied on high-throughput TCR beta sequencing. Donor age, sex, ethnicity and CMV serostatus were compiled together with the repertoire data. A later analysis re-examined previously published TCR beta repertoires from about 700 donors and added high-resolution HLA genotyping to investigate patterns of TCR occurrence. To predict cytomegalovirus infection status, the study combined high-throughput TCR immunosequencing, statistical association of individual TCRs with disease status, and machine learning. A later genetic analysis used genome-wide SNP genotypes for about 60% of the roughly 700 donors, treating that subset as a discovery cohort. Roughly 320 gigabases of sequencing data and 91 million or so unique TCR sequences made up an early release that covered 640 HLA-typed donors. The study aimed to test whether cataloging public T cell receptors could reveal signatures of past pathogen exposure.

The CDR3 runs 12 residues from the cysteine to the phenylalanine. Of the read, only the CDR3 DNA is kept; its 36 bases are in frame from base 1. Here V drops 7 bases and J drops 6 bases, and the junction holds 6 bases not matched to any gene. Libraries came from the immunoSEQ multiplex PCR assay. For the multiplex PCR, a mixture combining 60 forward primers for TCR Vbeta segments and 13 reverse primers for TCR Jbeta segments was used. The CDR3 region of rearranged TCR beta genes was amplified from genomic DNA by a multiplex PCR assay. On the Illumina HiSeq System, the amplified TCR beta libraries were sequenced as 87-base-pair reads. The original pipeline was this. Across the 670 or so repertoires, a later analysis counted tens of millions of unique TCR beta chains, some 11 million of which were shared by at least two donors. To remove PCR and sequencing errors, raw reads were error-corrected and collapsed into unique sequences using a nearest-neighbor algorithm that merged closely related sequences. Alignment of CDR3 sequences to IMGT reference sequences was used to assign V, D and J gene segments. For a sequence to be retained, at least a six-nucleotide match to both a V gene segment and a J gene segment was required. A rearrangement was called productive if the CDR3 had no stop codons and remained in frame with V and J, and every other rearrangement was called non-productive. Following IMGT convention, CDR3 was defined as the stretch from the second conserved V-encoded cysteine up to the conserved J-encoded phenylalanine. In an earlier analysis of 550 to 650 of the donors, sequences lacking an unambiguous match to a single V gene segment were excluded. An earlier analysis of fewer than 650 of the donors classified V segments as functional when productive rearrangements were above 56.7% and as segregating when the standard deviation between donors was above 5%. A statistical classification framework was built to diagnose cytomegalovirus status from the catalog of TCR beta chain sequences. A later analysis assigned V and J genes by comparing TCR nucleotide sequences with IMGT/GENE-DB human TR gene sequences. The TCRdist pipeline was used in a later analysis to assign CDR3 sequences and most-parsimonious VDJ recombination scenarios. A later analysis defined each TCR beta chain by its CDR3 amino acid sequence plus V-gene family, and excluded reads lacking a unique V-gene family. A later analysis removed roughly 590 highly shared, low-generation-probability nucleotide sequences to deal with suspected cross-contamination and a sequencing artifact. For each public chain, a later analysis derived a clonal expansion index from normalized ranks of inferred template counts within each repertoire. In a later analysis, generation probabilities were computed with a VDJ recombination model fitted to out-of-frame rearrangements, and the resulting probabilities were checked against IGoR. Hypergeometric tests were used in a later analysis to score TCR-TCR, TCR-HLA and TCR-CMV co-occurrence, with a repertoire-size bias correction applied to the TCR pairs. In a later analysis, false discovery rates were estimated by permuting HLA or CMV assignments 20 times. In a later analysis, co-occurring TCRs were grouped using DBSCAN, with TCRdist sequence similarity added in when clustering inside HLA-allele-positive subsets. For co-occurrence clustering, repertoires with fewer than 30,000 or more than 120,000 public chains were excluded, along with roughly 5 repertoires with anomalous nucleotide sharing. TCRdb holds this immuneACCESS table with in-frame rearrangements only. Some clones are missing; in checked studies, unresolved V genes explain under half, and the rest has no known cause. V and J calls and clone size are as listed in that table; D and trimming were resolved from the DNA. Recorded for this sample are about 180,000 clones; roughly four fifths of them occurred a single time. The ten biggest clones cover about 0.5% of the sample.

The cohort was made up of several hundred healthy bone marrow donors. All cohort members were sampled while nominally healthy, although unrecorded immune exposures were likely present. The donor tested CMV seronegative, placing the donor among the 350 or so seronegative members of the cohort. Every donor gave a peripheral blood sample, and the peripheral blood mononuclear cells from that sample were used for TCR beta sequencing. The Qiagen DNeasy Blood Extraction Kit was used to extract genomic DNA from the blood cell samples. Overall results and qualifications from the work: Three of the identified cytomegalovirus-associated TCR beta chains were confirmed in vitro to be specific for cytomegalovirus antigens. CMV serostatus was the only immune exposure information available for the cohort. According to a later analysis, parvovirus B19, influenza, CMV and Epstein-Barr virus appeared linked to several top co-occurrence clusters. A total of about 150 TCR beta chains were listed by the study as associated with cytomegalovirus. A later analysis found that TCR association rates varied across HLA loci, with DRB1 alleles showing the most associated TCRs and HLA-C alleles the fewest. The presence/absence analyses assumed that sequencing depth was roughly uniform across donors, and that assumption may not be true. In a later analysis, over 15,000 TCR beta sequences were associated with specific HLA alleles at a false discovery rate of 0.05. In a later analysis, most CMV-associated TCR beta chains were found to appear HLA-restricted, with HLA associations seemingly driven largely by CMV exposure. In an earlier analysis of a few hundred of the donors, most TCR beta V segments were observed in productive rearrangements about 87% or about 30% of the time, broadly matching IMGT annotations. A later analysis found that HLA-associated TCR beta chains were more clonally expanded and had lower generation probabilities than equally common non-associated chains. The authors suggested that the approach could potentially be extended to other disease states and immunological phenotypes. Because the 87-base-pair reads could not distinguish some IMGT-functional V segments, including TRBV6-2 and TRBV6-3, those segments were excluded. V-gene and J-gene trimming of TCR beta chains was associated with a missense DCLRE1C variant in a later genetic analysis, and the association was replicated in an independent cohort. Cytomegalovirus status was reported to be diagnosed by the classifier with high specificity and sensitivity in both the original and validation cohorts. A further reported finding was that TCR beta sequences accurately predicted the HLA-A and HLA-B alleles for most subjects in the first cohort. About 17 rarely observed V segments, including chromosome 9 orphons, were excluded from the earlier analysis of just under 600 of the donors because counts were too low. Assigning TCR associations to individual alleles was difficult when HLA alleles, especially DR and DQ, strongly co-occurred. Linkage disequilibrium might explain the correlated functional status among segregating V segments, but an unknown experimental factor could not be excluded. A later genetic analysis reported fewer N-insertions in productive TCRs among donors in an Asian-associated ancestry cluster than the roughly 620-donor mean. In this cohort, only TCR beta chains were sequenced, and detectable features were limited by the absence of alpha or paired-chain data. Because some donors lacked HLA typing at each locus, the association tests relied only on the typed subset. A cluster of highly shared sequence variants was judged likely to represent a technical artifact of the sequencing pipeline. Most TCR sequences were seen in very few donors, while some public TCRs were found in many individuals.

Worth noting for this clone: Its antigen remains unidentified. No much larger clone exists at a distance of one base, and base qualities are not known.

The chain uses TRBV23-1 and TRBJ2-7; the central 7 bases match TRBD1. TRBV23-1 carries the ORF label, with uncertain function. This receptor was identified in a woman in her fifties or sixties in good health and CMV-seronegative. The specimen was PBMCs. The sequence in DNA is TGCGCCAGCACCCGGGACAGAACCGAGCAGTACTTC. Its coded protein is CASTRDRTEQYF.